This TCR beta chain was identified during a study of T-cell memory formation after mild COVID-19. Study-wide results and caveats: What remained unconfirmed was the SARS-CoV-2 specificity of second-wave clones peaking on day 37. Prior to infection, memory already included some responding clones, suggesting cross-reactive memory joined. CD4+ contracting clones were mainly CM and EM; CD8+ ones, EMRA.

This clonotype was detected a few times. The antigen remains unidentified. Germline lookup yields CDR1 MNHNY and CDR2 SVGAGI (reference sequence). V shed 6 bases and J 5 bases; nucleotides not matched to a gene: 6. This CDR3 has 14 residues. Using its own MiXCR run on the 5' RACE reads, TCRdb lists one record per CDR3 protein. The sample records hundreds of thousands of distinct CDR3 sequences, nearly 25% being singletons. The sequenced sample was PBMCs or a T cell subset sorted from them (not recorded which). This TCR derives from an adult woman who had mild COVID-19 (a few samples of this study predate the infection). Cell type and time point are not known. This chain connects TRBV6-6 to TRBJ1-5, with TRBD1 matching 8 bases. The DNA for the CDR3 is TGTGCCAGCAGCGAAGCAGGGGGCGATCAGCCCCAGCATTTT. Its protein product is CASSEAGGDQPQHF.